The T cell receptor (beta chain) under discussion was sequenced for a study of T-cell memory formation after mild COVID-19. Findings of the study overall: Clones that contracted from day 15 to 85 were balanced CD4/CD8, while later expanders leaned CD4+. Some responding clones appeared in pre-infection memory, suggesting cross-reactive memory joined.

TCRdb processed the 5' RACE reads anew with MiXCR; each CDR3 protein has one entry. The data show about 84,000 distinct CDR3 sequences, about 15% seen once. Germline V CDR1 and CDR2: SGDLS, YYNGEE. The length of the CDR3 is 13 residues. V lost 5 bases and J 6 bases, leaving 13 bases between the germline ends. Note on this clonotype: Its antigen is not identified.

The material sequenced was PBMCs or a T cell subset sorted from them (not recorded which). The origin of this receptor is an adult woman who had mild COVID-19 (a few samples of this study predate the infection). Cell type and time point are not known. J is TRBJ2-3 and V is TRBV9; D unresolved. The CDR3 bases are TGTGCCAGCAGGGACCCGGCCCGTGATACGCAGTATTTT. Amino acid sequence: CASRDPARDTQYF.